The TCR beta chain under discussion was sequenced for a study of PD-1 blockade in classical Hodgkin lymphoma. Each patient's relapse followed autologous stem cell transplantation, and brentuximab vedotin exposure varied. Of note for this clone: Its antigen is not known.

Trimming removed 0 bases at V and 8 bases at J, with 10 bases between. Germline loops: CDR1 LGHNA, CDR2 YNFKEQ. The CDR3 totals 13 residues. TCRdb's table, derived via immunoSEQ multiplex PCR, lists solely in-frame clones and lacks some. The table records tens of thousands of clones, roughly 70% of them present only once. Notes on the study in general: While CD8+ TCR diversity did not rise significantly by C4D1, CD4+ TCR diversity did. Newly diagnosed patients were reported to start with lower TCR diversity than healthy donors. Initiation of nivolumab under 1 year after ASCT led to exclusion of patients. The study found complete responders had baseline diversity similar to newly diagnosed patients.

V usage is TRBV4-2 and J usage is TRBJ1-2; no definite D call. The sample in question was peripheral blood mononuclear cells (PBMCs), obtained before the second cycle of nivolumab. The TCR sequence derives from a human donor with classical Hodgkin lymphoma. For the CDR3, the DNA is TGTGCCAGCAGCCAAGATAAGTGGCGGGGCTACACCTTC. This encodes CASSQDKWRGYTF.